Described below is a single T cell receptor beta chain sequence and its context. Its antigen is not yet known. Base qualities are missing; no much larger clone stands one base away. At the junction V is shortened by 5 bases and J by 2 bases; bases outside the gene matches: 3. From the germline V gene, CDR1 is MNHEY and CDR2 is SVGAGI. The CDR3 contains 15 residues, cysteine and phenylalanine counted. The DNA shown is the 45-base CDR3, in frame from base 1. The cohort comprised some 730 healthy bone marrow donors. At the time of sampling, all cohort members were nominally healthy, though unrecorded immune exposures were likely present. The donor tested CMV seronegative, placing the donor among the 350 or so seronegative members of the cohort. A peripheral blood sample was provided by each donor, and peripheral blood mononuclear cells were used for TCR beta sequencing. Genomic DNA was extracted from the blood cell samples with the Qiagen DNeasy Blood Extraction Kit.

Libraries were made using the immunoSEQ multiplex PCR assay. A mixture of 60 forward primers for TCR Vbeta segments and 13 reverse primers for TCR Jbeta segments was used in the multiplex PCR. Amplification of the CDR3 region of rearranged TCR beta genes was performed with a multiplex PCR assay on genomic DNA. The amplified TCR beta libraries were sequenced on the Illumina HiSeq System as 87-base-pair reads. Per the authors' processing: A later analysis counted around 72 million unique TCR beta chains across the 550 to 800 repertoires, and around 9.9 million of these chains were shared by at least two donors. A nearest-neighbor algorithm error-corrected the raw reads and collapsed the reads into unique sequences, merging closely related sequences to remove PCR and sequencing errors. To assign V, D and J gene segments, CDR3 sequences were aligned to IMGT reference sequences. Each retained sequence needed at least a six-nucleotide match to both a V gene segment and a J gene segment. Rearrangements were called productive when the CDR3 lacked stop codons and stayed in frame with V and J; all others were non-productive. Following IMGT convention, CDR3 was defined as the stretch from the second conserved V-encoded cysteine up to the conserved J-encoded phenylalanine. The earlier analysis of about 500 of the donors excluded sequences that lacked an unambiguous match to a single V gene segment. An earlier analysis of 587 of the donors called V segments functional above 56.7% productive rearrangements and segregating when the between-donor standard deviation exceeded 5%. A statistical classification framework was developed to diagnose cytomegalovirus status using the catalog of TCR beta chain sequences. V and J gene assignment, in a later analysis, came from comparing TCR nucleotide sequences with IMGT/GENE-DB human TR gene sequences. In a later analysis, CDR3 sequences and most-parsimonious VDJ recombination scenarios were assigned using the TCRdist pipeline. In a later analysis, each TCR beta chain was defined by its CDR3 amino acid sequence together with its V-gene family, and reads without a unique V-gene family were excluded. In a later analysis, around 600 highly shared, low-generation-probability nucleotide sequences were removed to address suspected cross-contamination and a sequencing artifact. For each public chain, a later analysis derived a clonal expansion index from normalized ranks of inferred template counts within each repertoire. Generation probabilities in a later analysis came from a VDJ recombination model fitted to out-of-frame rearrangements, and those results were checked against IGoR. Hypergeometric tests were used in a later analysis to score TCR-TCR, TCR-HLA and TCR-CMV co-occurrence, with a repertoire-size bias correction applied to the TCR pairs. A later analysis estimated false discovery rates by permuting HLA or CMV assignments 20 times. In a later analysis, co-occurring TCRs were grouped using DBSCAN, with TCRdist sequence similarity added in when clustering inside HLA-allele-positive subsets. Repertoires with fewer than 30,000 or more than 120,000 public chains, plus five repertoires with anomalous nucleotide sharing, were excluded from co-occurrence clustering. In its TCRdb copy, this immuneACCESS table keeps in-frame sequences only and misses some clones. Where compared with another copy, unresolved V genes explain less than half of these, and the others have no known cause. V and J calls and clone size are as listed in that table; D and trimming were resolved from the DNA. In all, the sample holds under 200,000 clones, and approximately 72% of those were seen once. Approximately 1.5% of the sample goes to the ten largest clones.

These data come from a study of cytomegalovirus exposure and HLA in healthy donors (dated by TCRdb to the late 2010s). Broadly, across the study: In an earlier analysis of roughly 500 of the donors, under 300 Gb of sequence data and 90 million to 120 million unique TCR beta sequences from about 180 million T cells were reported. Roughly 300 gigabases of sequencing data and 70 million to 85 million unique TCR sequences were included in an early release covering 550 to 800 HLA-typed donors. The genetic ancestry cluster associated with self-reported Caucasian donors included 81% of the approximately 410 genotyped donors. The aim of the study was to test whether cataloging public T cell receptors could identify signatures of past pathogen exposure. The study profiled the T cell repertoires of hundreds of subjects by immunosequencing and related them to cytomegalovirus serostatus. Besides the first cohort of hundreds of subjects, a separate validation cohort made up of 120 different subjects was used. The study combined high-throughput TCR immunosequencing, statistical association of individual TCRs with disease status, and machine learning to predict cytomegalovirus infection status. In a later analysis, previously published TCR beta repertoires from 550 to 700 donors were re-analyzed and high-resolution HLA genotyping was added so that TCR occurrence patterns could be studied. In the later analysis, no new phenotypic data were used to find candidate immune exposures; instead, reliance was placed on TCR beta sequences and their occurrence across donors. An earlier analysis of more than 450 of the donors used high-throughput TCR beta sequencing to judge whether each TCR beta V gene segment behaved as functional or pseudogenic. Alongside the repertoire data, information on donor age, sex, ethnicity and CMV serostatus was compiled. A later genetic analysis used genome-wide SNP genotypes for about 55% of the 666 donors, treating that subset as a discovery cohort. All discovery cohort repertoires had been generated on a single sequencing platform. Class I and class II HLA loci were covered by the typing at four-digit resolution. Typing coverage differed by locus: A, B, C, DRB1 and DQB1 were typed in roughly 620-630 donors, DQA1 in around 500, DPA1 in around 600, and DPB1 in about 450. Several DR-DQ haplotypes were treated as single units for association and clustering because of strong linkage in the cohort. Across some 400 genotyped donors of the cohort, an average of about 240,000 unique TCR beta nucleotide sequences per donor were sequenced, and roughly 17% of those sequences were non-productive. What the work shows at the level of the full study, not this receptor alone: Most TCR sequences were seen in very few donors, while some public TCRs were found in many individuals. A later genetic analysis reported fewer N-insertions in productive TCRs among donors in an Asian-associated ancestry cluster than the roughly 620-donor mean. According to a later analysis, TCR association rates differed among HLA loci, with DRB1 alleles showing the most associated TCRs and HLA-C alleles showing the fewest. The presence/absence analyses assumed that sequencing depth was roughly uniform across donors, and that assumption may not be true. Because the 87-base-pair reads could not distinguish some IMGT-functional V segments, including TRBV6-2 and TRBV6-3, those segments were excluded. HLA typing was unavailable for some donors at each locus, so association tests used only the typed subset. In a later analysis, several top co-occurrence clusters were reported to appear linked to parvovirus B19, influenza, CMV and Epstein-Barr virus. The study listed over 150 TCR beta chains as associated with cytomegalovirus. Only TCR beta chains were sequenced in this cohort, and the absence of alpha or paired-chain data limited detectable features. In both the original and validation cohorts, the classifier was reported to diagnose cytomegalovirus status with high specificity and sensitivity. Linkage disequilibrium might explain the correlated functional status among segregating V segments, but an unknown experimental factor could not be ruled out. According to the authors, the approach could potentially be generalized to other disease states and immunological phenotypes. According to a later analysis, most CMV-associated TCR beta chains appeared to be HLA-restricted, and the HLA associations seemed to be driven largely by CMV exposure. When HLA alleles, especially DR and DQ, strongly co-occurred, TCR associations were difficult to assign to individual alleles. In vitro tests confirmed that a few of the cytomegalovirus-associated TCR beta chains recognize cytomegalovirus antigens. A further reported finding was that TCR beta sequences accurately predicted the HLA-A and HLA-B alleles for most subjects in the first cohort. In a later analysis, HLA-associated TCR beta chains showed more clonal expansion and lower generation probabilities than non-associated chains that were equally common. Broadly in line with IMGT annotations, most TCR beta V segments showed up in productive rearrangements about 87% or about 30% of the time in an earlier analysis of about 500 of the donors. CMV serostatus was the only immune exposure information available for the cohort. A later analysis associated about 17,000 TCR beta sequences with specific HLA alleles at a false discovery rate of 0.05. V-gene and J-gene trimming of TCR beta chains was associated with a missense DCLRE1C variant in a later genetic analysis, and the association was replicated in an independent cohort. A group of highly shared sequence variants was considered likely to be a technical artifact of the sequencing pipeline. Because counts were too low, seventeen rarely observed V segments, including chromosome 9 orphons, were excluded from the earlier analysis of several hundred of the donors.

The source material was PBMCs. The sequence derives from a man aged 45-65 years in good health and CMV-seronegative. The chain uses TRBV6-5 and TRBJ2-2, and TRBD1 matches 9 of the central bases. DNA sequence: TGTGCCAGCAGTGTACAGGGGGCAAACACCGGGGAGCTGTTTTTT. Translated, this gives CASSVQGANTGELFF.